This T cell receptor (beta chain) came from a study of OX40 agonist ivuxolimab in advanced cancers. As for the study in general: The study treated patients with ivuxolimab, an agonistic anti-OX40 (CD134) antibody. The study gave patients intravenous ivuxolimab at 0.01 to 10 mg/kg every 2 weeks. Among those enrolled, mean age was about 60 years (range 23 to 79) and 82.7% were male.

This clone was picked up a small number of times. Sequencing used immunoSEQ multiplex PCR; TCRdb keeps in-frame clones, though not all of them. This sample carries fewer than 45,000 clones, 74% of them seen once, and the ten largest clones take less than 20%. CDR3 length: 13 residues. CDR1 and CDR2 from the germline V gene are SGDLS and YYNGEE. Trimming took off 0 bases at V and 8 bases at J, with 8 bases between the two ends. V gene TRBV9 combines with J gene TRBJ2-2; D uncertain. This sequence was found in an adult with an advanced solid tumor such as melanoma, head and neck, liver or kidney cancer. The sequencing used CD4+ or CD8+ T cells sorted from blood, collected in a trial of the OX40 agonist ivuxolimab. This CDR3 is CASSVDLLGELFF. DNA for the CDR3: TGTGCCAGCAGCGTAGACCTGCTTGGGGAGCTGTTTTTT. The variable domain in full, with the rest retrieved from reference TRBV9 and TRBJ2-2, is DSGVTQTPKHLITATGQRVTLRCSPRSGDLSVYWYQQSLDQGLQFLIQYYNGEERAKGNILERFSAQQFPDLHSELNLSSLELGDSALYFCASSVDLLGELFFGEGSRLTVL.